What follows is one T cell receptor beta chain and its context. What it binds is not known. Libraries were prepared by immunoSEQ multiplex PCR; TCRdb keeps only in-frame clonotypes and omits some of them. Here the sample spans tens of thousands of clones, about 76% being singletons. This record belongs to a study of a mutant IDH1 vaccine in newly diagnosed glioma. About the study: It was radiotherapy, temozolomide, or both that patients received previously, with most receiving both. Participants attended visit V12, the safety follow-up, at week 35, and then attended visit V13 at week 47. General study findings and limits: No link was apparently found between pseudoprogression and changes in top peripheral T cell clonotypes.

The CDR3 sequence is 13 residues long. Germline CDR1 and CDR2: MNHEY and SMNVEV (reference sequence). The V gene lost 6 bases and the J gene lost 4 bases, with 9 bases spanning the gap. Time point denoted: week 35, safety follow-up. Vaccinated patients received 300 ug of mutant IDH1 20-mer peptide per dose, with topical imiquimod. Weeks 1, 3, 5, 7, 11, 15, 19 and 23 were when patients received their eight vaccinations. J is TRBJ2-2 and V is TRBV27; D gene uncertain. The sample here was PBMCs, taken from a glioma patient whose treatment included an IDH1 peptide vaccine. This TCR came from a woman aged 35 to 49 with glioma. Some clones in this sample may be carry-over from other donors' samples. The CDR3 spells CASRPASTGELFF. For the CDR3, the DNA is TGTGCCAGCAGGCCCGCGAGCACCGGGGAGCTGTTTTTT.